These 5 T cell receptor beta chains share one sample of origin, sequenced in a study of blood T cell repertoires in COVID-19. The assay was immunoSEQ multiplex PCR, and TCRdb's table has in-frame clones only and misses some. Of roughly 80,000 clones listed, approximately 82% are singletons. The sequenced sample was peripheral blood. These receptors were collected from a human donor in a cohort sampled during active COVID-19.

Here the CDR3 reads CASSYSLTNEKLFF. The CDR3 DNA reads TGTGCCAGCAGCTACAGCTTGACTAATGAAAAACTGTTTTTT. The rearrangement links TRBV14 to TRBJ1-4; D gene unclear. V was clipped by 5 bases and J by 2 bases, with 9 bases between them. Germline-derived CDR1 and CDR2 are SGHDN and FVKESK. The CDR3 is 14 residues long.

This chain links TRBV11-2 with TRBJ1-1, with 7 positions matching TRBD1. Unmatched junction bases numbered 7, after V lost 5 bases and J lost 1 base. CDR3 size: 15 residues. CDR1 is SGHAT and CDR2 is FQNNGV in the germline V gene. The CDR3 sequence: CASSPPGQSNTEAFF. CDR3 nucleotides: TGTGCCAGCAGCCCCCCGGGACAGTCGAACACTGAAGCTTTCTTT.

The V and J genes are TRBV12-5 and TRBJ2-1; 10 bases are shared with TRBD1. This CDR3 is 16 amino acids long. With V trimmed by 3 bases and J by 8 bases, 10 bases remained unmatched. Germline CDR1 reads LGHNT; CDR2 reads FRNRAP. The CDR3 spells CASGFQTGQGDDEQFF. The CDR3 DNA follows: TGTGCTAGTGGTTTTCAAACCGGACAGGGGGATGATGAGCAGTTCTTC.

This clone was seen once. Other DNA sequences in this sample translate to the same CDR3. The J gene is TRBJ2-1, the V gene TRBV3-1 (or the pseudogene TRBV3-2); tentatively, D is TRBD1 (6 bases). Germline CDR1 and CDR2: LGHDT and YNNKEL (reference sequence). V lost 1 base and J 4 bases, leaving 8 bases between the germline ends. The length of the CDR3 is 14 residues. This CDR3 reads CASSQGGRYNEQFF. The CDR3 DNA is TGTGCCAGCAGCCAAGGGGGGCGTTACAATGAGCAGTTCTTC.

The V gene is TRBV2, the J gene TRBJ1-5; a weak D match, TRBD1 (5 bases). The CDR3 extends over 12 amino acids. V dropped 7 bases and J dropped 8 bases, with 12 bases sitting between them. Per the germline V gene, CDR1 is SNHLY and CDR2 is FYNNEI. In DNA, the CDR3 is TGTGCCAGCACTCAGGGAGGGAAGCCCCAGCATTTT. This gives the protein CASTQGGKPQHF.